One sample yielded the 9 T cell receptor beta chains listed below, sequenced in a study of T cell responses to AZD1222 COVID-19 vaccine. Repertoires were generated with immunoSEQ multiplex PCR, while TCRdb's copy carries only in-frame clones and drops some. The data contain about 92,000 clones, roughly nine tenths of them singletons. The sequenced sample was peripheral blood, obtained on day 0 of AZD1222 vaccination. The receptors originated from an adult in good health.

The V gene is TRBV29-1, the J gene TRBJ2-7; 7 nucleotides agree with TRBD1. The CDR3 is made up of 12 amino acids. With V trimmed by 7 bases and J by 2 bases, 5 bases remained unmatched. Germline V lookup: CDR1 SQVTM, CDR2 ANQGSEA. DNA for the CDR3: TGCAGCGCCCGACAGGGCCCCTACGAGCAGTACTTC. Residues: CSARQGPYEQYF.

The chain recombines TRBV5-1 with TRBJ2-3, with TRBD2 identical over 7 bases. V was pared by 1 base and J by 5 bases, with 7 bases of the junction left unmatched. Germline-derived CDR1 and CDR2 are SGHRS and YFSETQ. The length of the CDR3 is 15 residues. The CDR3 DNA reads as TGCGCCAGCAGCTTGCAAAGCGGGGTGGTAGATACGCAGTATTTT. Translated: CASSLQSGVVDTQYF.

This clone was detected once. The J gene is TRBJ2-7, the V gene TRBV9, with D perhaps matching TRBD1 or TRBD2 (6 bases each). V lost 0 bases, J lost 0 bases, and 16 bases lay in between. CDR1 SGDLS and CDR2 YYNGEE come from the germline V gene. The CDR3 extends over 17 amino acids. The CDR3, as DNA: TGTGCCAGCAGCGTAGGAGGGGGGCCGGCCAGCTCCTACGAGCAGTACTTC. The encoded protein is CASSVGGGPASSYEQYF.

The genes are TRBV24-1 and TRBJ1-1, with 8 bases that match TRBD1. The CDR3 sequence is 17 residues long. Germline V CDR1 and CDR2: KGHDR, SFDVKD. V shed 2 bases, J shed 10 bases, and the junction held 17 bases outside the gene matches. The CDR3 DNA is TGTGCCACCAGTGATTACTCCGTGGACAGGGTGAAAAGGTCAGCTTTCTTT. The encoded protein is CATSDYSVDRVKRSAFF.

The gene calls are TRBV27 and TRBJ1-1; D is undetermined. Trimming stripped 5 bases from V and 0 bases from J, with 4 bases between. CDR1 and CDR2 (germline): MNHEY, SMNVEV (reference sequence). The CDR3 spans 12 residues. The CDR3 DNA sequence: TGTGCCAGCAGTAGGATGAACACTGAAGCTTTCTTT. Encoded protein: CASSRMNTEAFF.

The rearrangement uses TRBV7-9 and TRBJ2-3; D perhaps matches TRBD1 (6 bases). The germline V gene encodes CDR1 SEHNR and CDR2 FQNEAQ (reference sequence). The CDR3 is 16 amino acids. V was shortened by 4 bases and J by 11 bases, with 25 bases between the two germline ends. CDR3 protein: CASSSAGRGLLEEQYF. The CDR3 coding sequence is TGTGCCAGCAGCTCTGCCGGCAGGGGTCTTTTAGAGGAGCAGTATTTT. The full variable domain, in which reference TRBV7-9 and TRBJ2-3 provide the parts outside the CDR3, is DTGVSQNPRHKITKRGQNVTFRCDPISEHNRLYWYRQTLGQGPEFLTYFQNEAQLEKSRLLSDRFSAERPKGSFSTLEIQRTEQGDSAMYLCASSSAGRGLLEEQYFGPGTRLTVL.

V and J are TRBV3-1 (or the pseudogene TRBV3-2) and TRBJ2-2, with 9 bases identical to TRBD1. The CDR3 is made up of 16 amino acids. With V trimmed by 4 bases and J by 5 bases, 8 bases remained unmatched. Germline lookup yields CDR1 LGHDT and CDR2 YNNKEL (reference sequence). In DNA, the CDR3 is TGTGCCAGCAGCCGACGGACAGGGGCAATAACCGGGGAGCTGTTTTTT. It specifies CASSRRTGAITGELFF.

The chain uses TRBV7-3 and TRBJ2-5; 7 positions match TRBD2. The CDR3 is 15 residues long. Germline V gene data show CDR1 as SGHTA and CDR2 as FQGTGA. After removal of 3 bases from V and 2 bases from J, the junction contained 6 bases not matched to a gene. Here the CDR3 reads CASSFPKGGQETQYF. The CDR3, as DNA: TGTGCCAGCAGCTTTCCAAAGGGAGGGCAAGAGACCCAGTACTTC.

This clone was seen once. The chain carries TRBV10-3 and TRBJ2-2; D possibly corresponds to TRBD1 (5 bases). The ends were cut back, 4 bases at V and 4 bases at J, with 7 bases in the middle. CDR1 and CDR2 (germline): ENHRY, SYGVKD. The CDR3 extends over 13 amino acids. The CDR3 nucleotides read TGTGCCATCAGTGCTACAGGCACCGGGGAGCTGTTTTTT. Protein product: CAISATGTGELFF.